Below, one T cell receptor (beta chain) is given with its context. Its target antigen remains unknown. No clone much larger than this one lies a single base away; base qualities are absent. The sample belongs to a study of Ad26.COV2.S vaccination and SARS-CoV-2 variants (TCRdb year 2021). As for the study more broadly: Donors in the vaccine arm were drawn from COV1001, a multicentre, randomized, double-blind, placebo-controlled phase I-IIa trial testing Ad26.COV2.S in healthy adults. Ad26.COV2.S was administered intramuscularly at a dose of 5x10^10 or 1x10^11 viral particles, either as one shot or as two shots given 56 days apart. The specificity and breadth of SARS-CoV-2-reactive T cell receptors after Ad26.COV2.S vaccination were assessed by TCRbeta repertoire sequencing. A total of roughly 30 samples were included in the TCR-sequenced set, comprising about 20 Ad26.COV2.S vaccine recipients, 5 placebo recipients and 8 SARS-CoV-2 convalescent individuals. Trial participants were randomized into five groups of five: low-dose or high-dose Ad26.COV2.S given once or twice, or placebo on both occasions. Throughout the experiments and outcome assessment, investigators stayed blinded to trial group allocation.

The CDR3 contains 16 residues, cysteine and phenylalanine counted. Only the CDR3 portion is preserved as DNA: 48 bases, with reading frame beginning at the first base. As encoded in the germline V gene (reference sequence), CDR1 is SGHKS while CDR2 is YYEKEE. For this chain, trimming is 4 bases at the V end and 7 bases at the J end, and the number of junction bases without a gene match is 12. Paper-wide results and their limitations: Substantial breadth of spike-specific CD8+ and CD4+ T cell responses was reported after vaccination. Ad26.COV2.S recipients had higher spike-specific TCR breadth than placebo recipients (P = 0.0014). The authors noted that total T cell responses may have been underestimated by the TCR breadth and depth analyses. The study lacked the statistical power to compare responses across vaccine doses or regimens. Comparable non-spike TCR breadth was observed between vaccine and placebo recipients, consistent with only spike being contained in the vaccine.

Per the publication, the treatment or condition label means: some 19 received Ad26.COV2.S at low or high dose, single or two shots; 5 received placebo; per-sample allocation not given. Repertoires of vaccine and placebo recipients were sequenced from samples collected on day 63 after the first injection. Cohort 1b enrolled 20 to 30 adults aged 18-55 years at a single site in Boston, USA, between 29 July and 7 August 2020. As a vaccine, Ad26.COV2.S was a replication-incompetent adenovirus type 26 vector that expressed a prefusion-stabilized SARS-CoV-2 spike protein derived from the original Wuhan strain. The immunoSEQ Assay was used to sequence TCRbeta CDR3 regions. After extraction, genomic DNA underwent amplification by bias-controlled multiplex PCR, followed by high-throughput sequencing. The paper's data handling went like this. To quantify the absolute abundance of each unique TCRbeta CDR3 region, sequences were collapsed and filtered. T cell fraction was estimated by normalizing TCRbeta template counts to usable DNA, which was measured by amplifying reference genes present in all nucleated cells. Repertoire TCRs were annotated as SARS-CoV-2-specific by exact matching of V gene, CDR3 amino acid sequence and J gene to a known reactive TCR set. The reference SARS-CoV-2 TCR set was obtained from MIRA and was filtered for enrichment in COVID-19-positive ImmuneCODE repertoires, whereby public or cross-reactive TCRs were removed. Using the MIRA antigens, annotated TCRs were further analysed by specific ORF or by position within an ORF. Breadth was defined as annotated unique rearrangements over total unique productive rearrangements; depth was the summed frequency of those rearrangements. TCR breadth was compared between groups using two-sided Wilcoxon rank-sum tests. This is the immuneACCESS table as TCRdb keeps it, with only in-frame sequences that have V and J called. A part of the clones is gone; compared with another copy, unresolved V genes explain less than half, and the rest is unexplained. That table is the source of V, J and clone size, and D and trimming were worked out from the DNA. The sample contains about 350,000 clones, approximately 90% of them found a single time. The ten biggest clones cover roughly 4.8% of the sample.

This clonotype was sampled from a person aged 18-65 years who received the Ad26.COV2.S COVID-19 vaccine or a placebo. The receptor chain draws on TRBV5-5 and TRBJ1-5, with 9 bases aligning to TRBD1. Sequencing used peripheral blood, obtained in a trial of Ad26.COV2.S vaccine versus placebo. CDR3 region: CASSAAGTGSRQPQHF. The nucleotide sequence reads TGTGCCAGCAGCGCCGCCGGGACAGGGAGCCGACAGCCCCAGCATTTT.